Below are 15 T cell receptor beta chains sequenced from a single sample in a study of blood T cell repertoires in COVID-19. Libraries were prepared by immunoSEQ multiplex PCR; TCRdb keeps only in-frame clonotypes and omits some of them. This sample has around 180,000 clones; approximately 79% occur once, and the top ten carry roughly a sixth. Sequenced input: peripheral blood. The receptors shown here come from a man in his sixties with active or convalescent COVID-19.

J is TRBJ1-2 and V is TRBV5-5, with 8 bases lining up with TRBD1. The CDR3 is made up of 17 amino acids. CDR1 SGHKS and CDR2 YYEKEE come from the germline V gene (reference sequence). With V trimmed by 0 bases and J by 4 bases, 11 bases remained unmatched. The CDR3 bases are TGTGCCAGCAGCTTGGGAAACAGGGGGACAATGTTCTATGGCTACACCTTC. Translating gives CASSLGNRGTMFYGYTF.

This clone has only a few counts. V and J are TRBV2 and TRBJ2-7, with 11 bases aligning to TRBD2. After removal of 4 bases from V and 2 bases from J, the junction contained 7 bases not matched to a gene. CDR1 and CDR2 (germline): SNHLY, FYNNEI. CDR3 length: 16 residues. DNA of the CDR3: TGTGCCAGCAGTGCGACGGGACTAGCGGAGACCTACGAGCAGTACTTC. It translates to CASSATGLAETYEQYF.

This clone is a singleton in its sample. The chain couples TRBV28 to TRBJ1-6; no definite D call. Germline-derived CDR1 and CDR2 are MDHEN and SYDVKM. The CDR3 is made up of 16 amino acids. V gave up 3 bases and J gave up 6 bases, with 15 bases separating them. CDR3 in amino acids: CASSFKLFRSNSPLHF. The CDR3 nucleotides are TGTGCCAGCAGTTTTAAGTTATTTCGCAGTAATTCACCCCTCCACTTT.

The gene calls are TRBV4-2 and TRBJ1-4, with 8 bases fitting TRBD1. The ends lost 0 bases at V and 7 bases at J; junction bases unmatched: 1. This CDR3 spans 14 amino acids. Germline values: CDR1 LGHNA, CDR2 YNFKEQ. The CDR3 bases are TGTGCCAGCAGCCAAGAGGACAGGGCTGAAAAACTGTTTTTT. The encoded protein is CASSQEDRAEKLFF.

The V call is TRBV27, the J call TRBJ1-6; 8 positions agree with TRBD1. V lost 6 bases and J lost 5; bases outside the gene matches: 9. Germline values: CDR1 MNHEY, CDR2 SMNVEV (reference sequence). CDR3 size: 16 residues. Here the CDR3 reads CASRGDRGSHNSPLHF. The CDR3 region has the DNA TGTGCCAGCAGAGGTGACAGGGGCTCTCATAATTCACCCCTCCACTTT.

V usage is TRBV28 and J usage is TRBJ1-5; D unresolved. V shed 1 base and J shed 3 bases, with 7 bases lying between them. Germline loops: CDR1 MDHEN, CDR2 SYDVKM. The CDR3 sequence is 14 residues long. CDR3 nucleotides: TGTGCCAGCAGTTTATCGGTCCCCAATCAGCCCCAGCATTTT. Protein sequence: CASSLSVPNQPQHF.

The gene calls are TRBV6-5 and TRBJ2-1, with 9 bases matching TRBD1. The CDR3 totals 14 residues. Germline CDR1 and CDR2: MNHEY and SVGAGI. The trim removed 7 bases at V and 5 bases at J, leaving 6 bases unmatched. The CDR3 DNA is TGTGCCAGCAAACCGGGACAGGGTAACAATGAGCAGTTCTTC. Translation: CASKPGQGNNEQFF.

This chain joins TRBV28 and TRBJ1-2, with 10 bases fitting TRBD1. CDR3 length equals 14 residues. The V and J ends lost 5 bases and 4 bases, in that order; junction bases with no gene match: 4. Per the germline V gene, CDR1 is MDHEN and CDR2 is SYDVKM. Here the CDR3 DNA reads TGTGCCAGCAGTGTGACAGGGGGCCTCTATGGCTACACCTTC. It encodes CASSVTGGLYGYTF.

This CDR3 is CAISEGTGGVTDTQYF. In DNA, the CDR3 is TGTGCCATCAGTGAGGGAACAGGGGGCGTCACAGATACGCAGTATTTT. This sequence joins TRBV10-3 and TRBJ2-3; 9 bases are a match to TRBD1. Germline V gene data show CDR1 as ENHRY and CDR2 as SYGVKD. Germline trimming cut 2 bases from V and 2 bases from J; bases unmatched to any gene: 5. The CDR3 length is 16 residues.

The rearrangement joins TRBV6-5 to TRBJ2-2; TRBD1 aligns across 11 bases. V dropped 8 bases and J dropped 3; count of bases not matched to a gene: 2. Germline CDR1 MNHEY, CDR2 SVGAGI. CDR3 size: 14 residues. The CDR3 here is CASRTGGYTGELFF. DNA for the CDR3: TGTGCCAGCCGGACAGGGGGCTACACCGGGGAGCTGTTTTTT.

For the CDR3, the DNA is TGTGCCAGCAGCTTATACGGGGGACCTTCCAATGAGCAGTTCTTC. Protein: CASSLYGGPSNEQFF. V and J are TRBV11-2 and TRBJ2-1, with TRBD2 as a possible D gene (6 bases). V gave up 2 bases and J gave up 6 bases, with 14 bases separating them. The CDR3 loop spans 15 amino acids. Germline V lookup: CDR1 SGHAT, CDR2 FQNNGV.

The CDR3 here is CASSLERQYNEQFF. CDR3 DNA sequence: TGTGCCAGCAGCTTAGAGAGACAGTACAATGAGCAGTTCTTC. This sequence joins TRBV13 and TRBJ2-1, with D possibly matching TRBD1 (5 bases). Germline values: CDR1 PRHDT, CDR2 FYEKMQ (reference sequence). The CDR3 is 14 amino acids. The V end was cut by 1 base, the J end by 4 bases, with 8 bases between.

This chain links TRBV6-5 with TRBJ1-3; TRBD1 might be the D (6 bases). Deletions cut 0 bases from V and 0 bases from J, with 9 bases between. The germline CDR1 and CDR2 sequences are MNHEY and SVGAGI. The CDR3 length is 16 residues. Here the CDR3 DNA reads TGTGCCAGCAGTTACTCGAACAGGGCCTCTGGAAACACCATATATTTT. It translates to CASSYSNRASGNTIYF.

V is TRBV30 and J is TRBJ2-1; D ambiguous. The V end lost 2 bases, the J end lost 4 bases, and 3 bases lay between the germline ends. Germline V gives CDR1 GTSNPN, CDR2 SVGIG (reference sequence). The CDR3 consists of 11 residues. DNA for the CDR3: TGTGCCTGGAGTACATACAATGAGCAGTTCTTC. Protein: CAWSTYNEQFF.

This clone occurred once. The gene calls are TRBV19 and TRBJ2-7; TRBD1 matches at 10 bases. Germline V gene sequence: CDR1 LNHDA, CDR2 SQIVND (reference sequence). The CDR3 loop spans 15 amino acids. The ends lost 7 bases at V and 2 bases at J; junction bases unmatched: 8. The CDR3 is CASKVGQGTAYEQYF. The CDR3 DNA sequence: TGTGCCAGTAAAGTGGGACAGGGGACAGCCTACGAGCAGTACTTC.